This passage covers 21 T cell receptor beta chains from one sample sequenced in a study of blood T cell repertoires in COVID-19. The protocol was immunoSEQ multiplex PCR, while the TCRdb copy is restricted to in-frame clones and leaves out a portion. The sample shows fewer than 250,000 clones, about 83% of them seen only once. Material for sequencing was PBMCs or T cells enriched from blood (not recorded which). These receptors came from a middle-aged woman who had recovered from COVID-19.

The CDR3 spells CASTGEYTDTQYF. In DNA form, the CDR3 reads TGTGCCAGTACGGGGGAATACACAGATACGCAGTATTTT. V gene TRBV19 combines with J gene TRBJ2-3, with a weak D call TRBD2 (6 bases). Trimming removed 7 bases at V and 2 bases at J, with 10 bases between. Germline V gene sequence: CDR1 LNHDA, CDR2 SQIVND (reference sequence). This CDR3 region has 13 residues.

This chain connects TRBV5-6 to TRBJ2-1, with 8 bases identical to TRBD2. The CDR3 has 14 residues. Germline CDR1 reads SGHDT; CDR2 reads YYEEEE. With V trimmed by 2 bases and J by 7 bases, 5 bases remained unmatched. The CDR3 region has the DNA TGTGCCAGCAGCTTCGGAGCGGGAGAAAATGAGCAGTTCTTC. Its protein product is CASSFGAGENEQFF.

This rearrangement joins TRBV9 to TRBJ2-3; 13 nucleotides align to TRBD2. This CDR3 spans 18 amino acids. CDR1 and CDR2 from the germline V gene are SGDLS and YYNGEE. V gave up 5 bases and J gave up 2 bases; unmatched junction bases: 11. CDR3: CASRSGTSGNGVTDTQYF. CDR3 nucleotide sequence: TGTGCCAGCAGGTCCGGGACTAGCGGGAATGGCGTCACAGATACGCAGTATTTT. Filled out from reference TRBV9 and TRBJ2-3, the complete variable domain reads DSGVTQTPKHLITATGQRVTLRCSPRSGDLSVYWYQQSLDQGLQFLIQYYNGEERAKGNILERFSAQQFPDLHSELNLSSLELGDSALYFCASRSGTSGNGVTDTQYFGPGTRLTVL.

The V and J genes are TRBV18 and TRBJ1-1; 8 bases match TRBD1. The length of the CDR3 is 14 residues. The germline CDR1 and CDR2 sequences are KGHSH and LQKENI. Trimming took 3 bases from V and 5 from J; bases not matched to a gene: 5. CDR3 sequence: CASSPGQVGTEAFF. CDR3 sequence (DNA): TGTGCCAGCTCACCGGGACAGGTTGGTACTGAAGCTTTCTTT.

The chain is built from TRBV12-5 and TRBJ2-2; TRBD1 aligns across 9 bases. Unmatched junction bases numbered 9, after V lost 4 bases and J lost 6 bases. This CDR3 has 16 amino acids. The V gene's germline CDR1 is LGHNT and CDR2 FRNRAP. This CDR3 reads CASGWGWTGVSGELFF. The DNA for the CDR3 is TGTGCTAGTGGTTGGGGTTGGACAGGGGTCTCCGGGGAGCTGTTTTTT.

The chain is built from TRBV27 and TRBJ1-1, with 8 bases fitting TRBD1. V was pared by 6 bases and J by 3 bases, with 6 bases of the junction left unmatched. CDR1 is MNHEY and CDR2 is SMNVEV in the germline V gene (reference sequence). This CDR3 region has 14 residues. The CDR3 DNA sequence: TGTGCCAGCAGGGCCGGGACAGGCTACACTGAAGCTTTCTTT. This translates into CASRAGTGYTEAFF.

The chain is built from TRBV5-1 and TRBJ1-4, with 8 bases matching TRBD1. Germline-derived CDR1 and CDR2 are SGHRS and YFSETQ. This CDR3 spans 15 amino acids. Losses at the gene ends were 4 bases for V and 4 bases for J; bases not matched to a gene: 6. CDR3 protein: CASSPGTGLNEKLFF. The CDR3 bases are TGCGCCAGCAGCCCTGGGACAGGCCTTAATGAAAAACTGTTTTTT.

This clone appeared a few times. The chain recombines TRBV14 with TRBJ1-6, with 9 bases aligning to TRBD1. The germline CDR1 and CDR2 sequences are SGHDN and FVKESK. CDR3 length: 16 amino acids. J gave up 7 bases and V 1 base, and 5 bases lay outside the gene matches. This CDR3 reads CASSQVTGGWNSPLHF. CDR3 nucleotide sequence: TGTGCCAGCAGCCAAGTCACAGGGGGCTGGAATTCACCCCTCCACTTT.

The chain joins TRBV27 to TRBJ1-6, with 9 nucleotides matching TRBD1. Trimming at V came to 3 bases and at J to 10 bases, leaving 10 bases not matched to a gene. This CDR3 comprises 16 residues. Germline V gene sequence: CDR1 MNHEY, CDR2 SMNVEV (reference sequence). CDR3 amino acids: CASSLMGQGYGSPLHF. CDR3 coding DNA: TGTGCCAGCAGTTTGATGGGACAGGGTTATGGATCACCCCTCCACTTT.

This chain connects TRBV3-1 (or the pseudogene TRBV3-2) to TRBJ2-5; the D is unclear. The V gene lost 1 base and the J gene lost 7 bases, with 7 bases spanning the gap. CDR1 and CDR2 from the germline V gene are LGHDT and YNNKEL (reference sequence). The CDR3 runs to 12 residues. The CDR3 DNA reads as TGTGCCAGCAGCCAAGTAACTGGGACCCAGTACTTC. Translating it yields CASSQVTGTQYF.

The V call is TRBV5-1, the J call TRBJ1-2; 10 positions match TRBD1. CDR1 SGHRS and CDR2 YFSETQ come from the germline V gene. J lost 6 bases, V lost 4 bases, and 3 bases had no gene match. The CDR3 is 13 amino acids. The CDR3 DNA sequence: TGCGCCAGCAGCCCCGGGACAGGGGATGGCTACACCTTC. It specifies CASSPGTGDGYTF.

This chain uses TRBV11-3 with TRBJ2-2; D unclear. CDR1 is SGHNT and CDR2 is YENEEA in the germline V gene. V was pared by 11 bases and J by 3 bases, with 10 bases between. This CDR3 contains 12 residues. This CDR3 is CALGGDTGELFF. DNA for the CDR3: TGTGCCCTCGGTGGTGACACCGGGGAGCTGTTTTTT.

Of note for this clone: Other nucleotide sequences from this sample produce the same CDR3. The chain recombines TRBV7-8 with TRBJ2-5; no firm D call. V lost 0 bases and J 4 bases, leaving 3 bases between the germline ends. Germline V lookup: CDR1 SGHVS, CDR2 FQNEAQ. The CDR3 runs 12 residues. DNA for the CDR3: TGTGCCAGCAGCTTAGCGAGAGAGACCCAGTACTTC. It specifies CASSLARETQYF.

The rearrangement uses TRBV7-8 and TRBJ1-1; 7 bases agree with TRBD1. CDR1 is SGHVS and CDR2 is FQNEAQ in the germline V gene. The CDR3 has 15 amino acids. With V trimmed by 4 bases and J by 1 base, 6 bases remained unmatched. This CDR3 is CASSSTGFRNTEAFF. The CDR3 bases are TGTGCCAGCAGCTCGACAGGGTTTAGGAACACTGAAGCTTTCTTT. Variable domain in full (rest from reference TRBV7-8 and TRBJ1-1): GAGVSQSPRYKVAKRGQDVALRCDPISGHVSLFWYQQALGQGPEFLTYFQNEAQLDKSGLPSDRFFAERPEGSVSTLKIQRTQQEDSAVYLCASSSTGFRNTEAFFGQGTRLTVV.

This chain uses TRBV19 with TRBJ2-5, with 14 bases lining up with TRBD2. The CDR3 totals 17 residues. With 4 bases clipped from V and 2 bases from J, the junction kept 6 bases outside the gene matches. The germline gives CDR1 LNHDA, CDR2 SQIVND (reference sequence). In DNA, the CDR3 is TGTGCCAGTAGTACTGGGACTAGCGGGGGAAAACAAGAGACCCAGTACTTC. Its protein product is CASSTGTSGGKQETQYF.

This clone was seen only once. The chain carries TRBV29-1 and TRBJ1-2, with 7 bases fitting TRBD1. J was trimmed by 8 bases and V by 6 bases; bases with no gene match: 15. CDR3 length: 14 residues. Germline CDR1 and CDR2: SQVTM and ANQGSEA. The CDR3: CSVRTGKVLTGYTF. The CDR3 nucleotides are TGCAGCGTCAGGACAGGAAAGGTACTAACGGGCTACACCTTC. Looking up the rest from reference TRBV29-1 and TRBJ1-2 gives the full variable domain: SAVISQKPSRDICQRGTSLTIQCQVDSQVTMMFWYRQQPGQSLTLIATANQGSEATYESGFVIDKFPISRPNLTFSTLTVSNMSPEDSSIYLCSVRTGKVLTGYTFGSGTRLTVV.

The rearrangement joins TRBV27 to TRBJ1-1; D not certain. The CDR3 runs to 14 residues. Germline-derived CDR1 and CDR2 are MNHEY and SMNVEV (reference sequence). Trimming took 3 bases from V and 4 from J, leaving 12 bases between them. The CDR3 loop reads CASSFAGWSTEAFF. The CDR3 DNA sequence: TGTGCCAGCAGTTTTGCAGGATGGTCCACTGAAGCTTTCTTT.

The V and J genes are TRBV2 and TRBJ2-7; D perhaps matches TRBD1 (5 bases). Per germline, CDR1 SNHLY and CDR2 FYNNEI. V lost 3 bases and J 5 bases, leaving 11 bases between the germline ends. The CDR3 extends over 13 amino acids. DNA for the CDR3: TGTGCCAGCAGTGAGCGACAGCGCGACGAGCAGTACGTC. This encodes CASSERQRDEQYV.

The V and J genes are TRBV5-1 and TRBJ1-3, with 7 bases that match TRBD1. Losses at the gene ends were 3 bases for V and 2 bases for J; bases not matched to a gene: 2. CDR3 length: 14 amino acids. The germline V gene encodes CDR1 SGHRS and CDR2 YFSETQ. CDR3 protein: CASSSGTAGNTIYF. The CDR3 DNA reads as TGCGCCAGCAGCTCCGGGACAGCTGGAAACACCATATATTTT.

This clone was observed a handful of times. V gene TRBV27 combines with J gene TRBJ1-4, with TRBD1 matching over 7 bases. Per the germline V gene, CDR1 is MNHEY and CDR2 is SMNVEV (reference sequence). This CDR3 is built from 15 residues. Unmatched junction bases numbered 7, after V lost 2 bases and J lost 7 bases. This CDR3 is CASSLRRGRFEKLFF. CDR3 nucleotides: TGTGCCAGCAGTTTAAGGAGGGGGCGTTTTGAAAAACTGTTTTTT.

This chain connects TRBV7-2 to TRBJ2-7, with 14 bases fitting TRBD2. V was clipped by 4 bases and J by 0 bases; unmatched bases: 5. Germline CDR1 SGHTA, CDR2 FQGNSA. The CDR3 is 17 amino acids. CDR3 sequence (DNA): TGTGCCAGCAGCTGTGCGGGACTAGCGGGAGTCTCCTACGAGCAGTACGTC. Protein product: CASSCAGLAGVSYEQYV.